One and the same sample provided the 14 T cell receptor beta chains below, sequenced in a study of cytomegalovirus exposure and HLA in healthy donors. The PCR used 60 Vbeta and 13 Jbeta primers. Profiling relied on immunoSEQ multiplex PCR, and the TCRdb table lists in-frame clones only, not all of them. The table has around 200,000 clones, roughly four fifths seen once. The specimen was PBMCs. The source is a man in his forties or fifties in good health and CMV-seronegative.

J is TRBJ1-1 and V is TRBV11-2; 8 bases align to TRBD1. The V and J ends lost 4 bases and 5 bases, in that order; junction bases with no gene match: 6. Germline CDR1 is SGHAT and CDR2 is FQNNGV. The CDR3 is 14 residues long. The CDR3 is CASSSDRARTEAFF. DNA for the CDR3: TGTGCCAGCAGCTCGGACAGGGCCAGGACTGAAGCTTTCTTT.

The genes are TRBV27 and TRBJ1-4, with 9 bases that match TRBD1. CDR1 is MNHEY, CDR2 SMNVEV, per germline (reference sequence). After removal of 4 bases from V and 3 bases from J, the junction contained 15 bases not matched to a gene. The CDR3 has 19 residues. The CDR3 nucleotides read TGTGCCAGCAGTTCGACCGGGACAGGGATAGGGGTTGCTAATGAAAAACTGTTTTTT. Its protein product is CASSSTGTGIGVANEKLFF.

The chain has TRBV28 and TRBJ2-5; the D gene is possibly TRBD2 (6 bases). The end of the DNA fits TRBJ2-7 better, so the J call may be wrong. In germline, CDR1 is MDHEN, CDR2 SYDVKM. This CDR3 spans 16 amino acids. The CDR3 region is CASSPSSGDRSHEQYF. The CDR3 DNA reads TGTGCCAGCAGTCCGTCGTCGGGAGATAGGTCCCACGAGCAGTACTTC.

The chain has TRBV19 and TRBJ1-4; weak D call: TRBD1 (5 bases). Trimming took 4 bases from V and 0 from J, leaving 9 bases between them. The CDR3 sequence is 15 residues long. Germline lookup yields CDR1 LNHDA and CDR2 SQIVND (reference sequence). The CDR3 loop is CASSKGDSTNEKLFF. The CDR3 coding sequence is TGTGCCAGTAGTAAAGGGGACTCAACTAATGAAAAACTGTTTTTT.

The chain recombines TRBV5-1 with TRBJ2-7; D perhaps matches TRBD1 (5 bases). V was cut by 2 bases and J by 0 bases, with 15 bases left in between. From germline, CDR1 is SGHRS and CDR2 YFSETQ. This CDR3 spans 16 amino acids. For the CDR3, the DNA is TGCGCCAGCAGCTTTTACACAGGCCTCCCCTCCTACGAGCAGTACTTC. This codes for CASSFYTGLPSYEQYF.

In DNA, the CDR3 is TGTGCCAGCAGTTATGGCGGCCAGGGCTACGAGCAGTACTTC. Translated, it gives CASSYGGQGYEQYF. V and J are TRBV6-6 and TRBJ2-7; D possibly corresponds to TRBD1 (5 bases). This CDR3 spans 14 amino acids. The germline V and J ends were trimmed by 3 bases and 3 bases, with 12 bases remaining between them. The germline V gene has CDR1 MNHNY and CDR2 SVGAGI (reference sequence).

This clone is a singleton in its sample. The gene calls are TRBV27 and TRBJ2-5; 8 bases agree with TRBD2. CDR1 is MNHEY, CDR2 SMNVEV, per germline (reference sequence). J gave up 1 base and V 0 bases, and 7 bases lay outside the gene matches. The CDR3 has 17 amino acids. Here the CDR3 DNA reads TGTGCCAGCAGTTTATCGAGGGGCGGGGGGCTCCAAGAGACCCAGTACTTC. It is translated as CASSLSRGGGLQETQYF.

The rearrangement links TRBV7-9 to TRBJ1-3; D may be TRBD1 (5 bases). This CDR3 is built from 15 residues. CDR1 and CDR2 from the germline V gene are SEHNR and FQNEAQ (reference sequence). Trimming cost V 5 bases and J 4 bases, with 15 bases left between them. The DNA of the CDR3 is TGTGCCAGCAGCGTAGGGGCCTCGCCAGGAAACACCATATATTTT. It is translated as CASSVGASPGNTIYF.

This chain connects TRBV18 to TRBJ1-2, with 7 bases aligning to TRBD1. The CDR3 has 14 amino acids. Germline trimming cut 3 bases from V and 5 bases from J; bases unmatched to any gene: 6. Per germline, CDR1 KGHSH and CDR2 LQKENI. This CDR3 is CASSPPGQRYGYTF. DNA for the CDR3: TGTGCCAGCTCACCCCCGGGACAGAGATATGGCTACACCTTC.

The chain has TRBV7-9 and TRBJ2-1, with D possibly matching TRBD2 (7 bases). Trimming cost V 5 bases and J 8 bases, with 16 bases left between them. This CDR3 spans 14 amino acids. Germline lookup yields CDR1 SEHNR and CDR2 FQNEAQ (reference sequence). The CDR3 reads CASSQGGVRDEQFF. The DNA for the CDR3 is TGTGCCAGCAGCCAAGGGGGGGTTAGGGATGAGCAGTTCTTC.

V and J are TRBV7-3 and TRBJ2-2; a weak D match, TRBD2 (5 bases). V lost 1 base to trimming and J lost 7 bases, with 16 bases between them. Germline V gene sequence: CDR1 SGHTA, CDR2 FQGTGA. This CDR3 spans 16 amino acids. CDR3 in amino acids: CASSLKAESEGGELFF. The CDR3 DNA is TGTGCCAGCAGCTTAAAAGCGGAGAGCGAGGGCGGGGAGCTGTTTTTT.

The V and J genes are TRBV6-1 and TRBJ1-4; D is unresolved. There are 14 residues in the CDR3. The germline V gene has CDR1 MNHNS and CDR2 SASEGT. Trimming left V 1 base short and J 5 bases short, with 8 bases between. The CDR3 protein is CASSEDRLNEKLFF. CDR3 bases: TGTGCCAGCAGTGAAGACCGGTTAAATGAAAAACTGTTTTTT.

This clone was counted a single time. V and J are TRBV18 and TRBJ1-2; D may be TRBD1 (6 bases). CDR1 is KGHSH and CDR2 is LQKENI in the germline V gene. The CDR3 contains 14 residues. The germline V and J ends were trimmed by 4 bases and 4 bases, with 13 bases remaining between them. The CDR3 loop reads CASSQGESGYGYTF. DNA of the CDR3: TGTGCCAGCTCACAGGGGGAATCGGGCTATGGCTACACCTTC.

The chain links TRBV7-2 to TRBJ1-6, with D possibly being TRBD1 (6 bases). With 1 base removed from V and 6 bases from J, the gap between germline ends came to 16 bases. Germline-derived CDR1 and CDR2 are SGHTA and FQGNSA. This CDR3 has 17 residues. The CDR3 sequence: CASSLVVSDRPNSPLHF. CDR3 nucleotide sequence: TGTGCCAGCAGCTTAGTGGTTTCGGACAGACCTAATTCACCCCTCCACTTT. The full variable domain, with the rest looked up from reference TRBV7-2 and TRBJ1-6, is GAGVSQSPSNKVTEKGKDVELRCDPISGHTALYWYRQSLGQGLEFLIYFQGNSAPDKSGLPSDRFSAERTGGSVSTLTIQRTQQEDSAVYLCASSLVVSDRPNSPLHFGNGTRLTVT.